This T cell receptor (beta chain) was sequenced during a study of OX40 agonist ivuxolimab in advanced cancers. Some clones are missing from TCRdb's copy, which holds only in-frame ones; the method was immunoSEQ multiplex PCR. In the table there are some 42,000 clones, under 90% of which are singletons. It was autoimmune disease history or systemic immunosuppression that excluded patients. The source is an adult with an advanced solid tumor such as melanoma, head and neck, liver or kidney cancer. Sample: CD4+ or CD8+ T cells sorted from blood, taken in a trial of the OX40 agonist ivuxolimab.

This CDR3 reads CASSSLYRGLTDTQYF. The CDR3 DNA follows: TGTGCCAGCAGTTCCCTCTACAGGGGGCTCACAGATACGCAGTATTTT. V gene TRBV27 combines with J gene TRBJ2-3; 9 bases are shared with TRBD1. This CDR3 has 16 amino acids. Per the germline V gene, CDR1 is MNHEY and CDR2 is SMNVEV (reference sequence). V gave up 4 bases and J gave up 2 bases; unmatched junction bases: 7.